This T cell receptor (beta chain) emerged from a study of T cell responses to AZD1222 COVID-19 vaccine. Using immunoSEQ multiplex PCR, the repertoire was profiled, and TCRdb retains in-frame clones only, with some absent. Counted here are more than 150,000 clones, around 88% occurring once; the ten biggest clones make up roughly 0.5%. Trimming took 5 bases from V and 2 from J, leaving 13 bases between them. Germline V lookup: CDR1 LNHDA, CDR2 SQIVND (reference sequence). CDR3 length: 15 amino acids. As regards this clone: As yet, its antigen is unknown.

Study-wide results and limits: Epitopes outside B.1.351 and B.1.1.7 mutated regions reportedly drew nearly half of spike TCRs.

The TCR was taken from an adult in good health. This chain links TRBV19 with TRBJ1-5; tentatively, D is TRBD1 (5 bases). Material: peripheral blood, obtained on day 0 of AZD1222 vaccination. The CDR3 is CASSSPGYGNQPQHF. In nucleotides, the CDR3 is TGTGCCAGTAGTTCACCAGGGTACGGCAATCAGCCCCAGCATTTT.